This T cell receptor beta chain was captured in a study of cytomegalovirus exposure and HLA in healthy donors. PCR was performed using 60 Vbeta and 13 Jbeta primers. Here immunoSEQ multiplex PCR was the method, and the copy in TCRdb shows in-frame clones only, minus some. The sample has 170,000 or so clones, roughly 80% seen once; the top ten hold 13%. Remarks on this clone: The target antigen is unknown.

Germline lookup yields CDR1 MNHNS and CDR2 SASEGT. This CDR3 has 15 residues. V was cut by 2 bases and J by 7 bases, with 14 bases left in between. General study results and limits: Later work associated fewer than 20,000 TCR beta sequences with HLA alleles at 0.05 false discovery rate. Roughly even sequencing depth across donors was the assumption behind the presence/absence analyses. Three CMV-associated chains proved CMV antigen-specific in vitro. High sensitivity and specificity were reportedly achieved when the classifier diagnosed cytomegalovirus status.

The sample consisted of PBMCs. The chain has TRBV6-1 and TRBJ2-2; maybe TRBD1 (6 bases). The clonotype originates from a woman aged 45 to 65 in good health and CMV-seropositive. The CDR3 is CASSEKGEGGGELFF. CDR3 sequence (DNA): TGTGCCAGCAGTGAAAAGGGGGAAGGAGGCGGGGAGCTGTTTTTT.